These 20 T cell receptor beta chains were sequenced from one sample in a study of blood T cell repertoires in COVID-19. Using immunoSEQ multiplex PCR, the repertoire was profiled, and TCRdb retains in-frame clones only, with some absent. The table has tens of thousands of clones, about 86% seen once. Sample: peripheral blood. These receptor sequences come from a woman at least 80 years old in a cohort sampled during active or convalescent COVID-19.

As to this clone: Other nucleotide sequences from this sample produce the same CDR3. This chain links TRBV7-3 with TRBJ2-1; 9 bases match TRBD1. Germline assignment: CDR1 SGHTA and CDR2 FQGTGA. V gave up 5 bases and J gave up 4 bases; unmatched junction bases: 6. This CDR3 contains 15 residues. The DNA for the CDR3 is TGTGCCAGCAGCCCCCGGGACAGGGTGTACAATGAGCAGTTCTTC. Amino acid sequence: CASSPRDRVYNEQFF.

This clone was observed at least ten times. The rearrangement links TRBV25-1 to TRBJ1-4, with 8 bases aligning to TRBD1. Germline V lookup: CDR1 MGHDK, CDR2 SYGVNS. The trim removed 6 bases at V and 5 bases at J, leaving 5 bases unmatched. CDR3 size: 14 residues. The CDR3 spells CASRASGGNEKLFF. DNA for the CDR3: TGTGCCAGCAGGGCGTCAGGGGGCAATGAAAAACTGTTTTTT. The complete variable domain, with remaining parts taken from reference TRBV25-1 and TRBJ1-4, reads EADIYQTPRYLVIGTGKKITLECSQTMGHDKMYWYQQDPGMELHLIHYSYGVNSTEKGDLSSESTVSRIRTEHFPLTLESARPSHTSQYLCASRASGGNEKLFFGSGTQLSVL.

This chain links TRBV7-5 with TRBJ1-6; the D call of TRBD1 is as the table states it, not checked on the DNA. TRBV7-5 is marked as a pseudogene. The CDR3 length is 17 residues. Here the CDR3 reads CARSSRQGSSYNSPLHF. CDR3 nucleotide sequence: TGTGCCAGAAGCAGTAGACAGGGTAGCTCCTATAATTCACCCCTCCACTTT.

The genes are TRBV5-8 and TRBJ1-2, with TRBD1 as a possible D gene (6 bases). V lost 4 bases and J lost 14, with 15 bases in between. Germline assignment: CDR1 SGHTS and CDR2 YDEGEE. This CDR3 is built from 11 residues. DNA for the CDR3: TGTGCCAGCAGCATCGGACAGCGCAGTACCTTC. It translates to CASSIGQRSTF.

The chain has TRBV14 and TRBJ2-1; the match to TRBD2 covers 7 bases. CDR3 length equals 16 residues. V was pared by 0 bases and J by 2 bases, with 4 bases of the junction left unmatched. Looked up from germline, CDR1 is SGHDN and CDR2 is FVKESK. The DNA for the CDR3 is TGTGCCAGCAGCCAAGATGTGGGGGGGACCTACAATGAGCAGTTCTTC. Translating it yields CASSQDVGGTYNEQFF.

This clone came up once. The genes are TRBV18 and TRBJ1-5, with D tentatively TRBD1 (6 bases). The CDR3 consists of 14 residues. V lost 3 bases to trimming and J lost 3 bases, with 9 bases between them. The germline V gene has CDR1 KGHSH and CDR2 LQKENI. The CDR3 protein is CASSPTGINQPQHF. The CDR3 DNA is TGTGCCAGCTCACCTACAGGGATCAATCAGCCCCAGCATTTT.

This chain connects TRBV4-1 to TRBJ2-1; 9 bases fit TRBD2. This CDR3 spans 16 amino acids. The germline V gene encodes CDR1 MGHRA and CDR2 YSYEKL. With V trimmed by 6 bases and J by 4 bases, 10 bases remained unmatched. In DNA, the CDR3 is TGCGCCAGCAGTACTAGCGGGTCCTTCTCTTACAATGAGCAGTTCTTC. Residues: CASSTSGSFSYNEQFF.

This chain links TRBV12-5 with TRBJ1-1, with 8 bases aligning to TRBD1. This CDR3 contains 14 residues. J lost 2 bases, V lost 6 bases, and 5 bases had no gene match. Per the germline V gene, CDR1 is LGHNT and CDR2 is FRNRAP. CDR3 DNA: TGTGCTAGTGGGCCTGGACAGGGTAACACTGAAGCTTTCTTT. Its protein product is CASGPGQGNTEAFF.

The chain employs TRBV18 and TRBJ1-5; 12 nucleotides align to TRBD1. Trimming cost V 0 bases and J 2 bases; bases outside gene matches: 5. Germline lookup yields CDR1 KGHSH and CDR2 LQKENI. The CDR3 contains 18 residues. This chain's CDR3 is CASSPPGTGGGGNQPQHF. The CDR3 DNA is TGTGCCAGCTCACCACCCGGGACAGGGGGCGGAGGCAATCAGCCCCAGCATTTT. Full variable domain (remainder filled in from reference TRBV18 and TRBJ1-5): NAGVMQNPRHLVRRRGQEARLRCSPMKGHSHVYWYRQLPEEGLKFMVYLQKENIIDESGMPKERFSAEFPKEGPSILRIQQVVRGDSAAYFCASSPPGTGGGGNQPQHFGDGTRLSIL.

Here the CDR3 DNA reads TGTGCCAGCAGCGGTGGAAGCGGGAGGGTTGATGAGCAGTTCTTC. Translation: CASSGGSGRVDEQFF. The genes are TRBV9 and TRBJ2-1, with 10 bases matching TRBD2. The germline V gene has CDR1 SGDLS and CDR2 YYNGEE. The junction had 8 bases not matched to a gene; V was cut back by 3 bases and J by 8 bases. CDR3 length: 15 residues. Variable domain in full (rest from reference TRBV9 and TRBJ2-1): DSGVTQTPKHLITATGQRVTLRCSPRSGDLSVYWYQQSLDQGLQFLIQYYNGEERAKGNILERFSAQQFPDLHSELNLSSLELGDSALYFCASSGGSGRVDEQFFGPGTRLTVL.

V gene TRBV30 combines with J gene TRBJ1-6, with no clear D. CDR1 and CDR2 (germline): GTSNPN, SVGIG (reference sequence). The CDR3 runs 11 residues. Trimming took off 0 bases at V and 13 bases at J, with 7 bases between the two ends. CDR3 region: CAWSVPGPLHF. CDR3 coding DNA: TGTGCCTGGAGTGTACCCGGGCCCCTCCACTTT.

CDR3 sequence reads: CASSLIVTGGAINEQFF. The CDR3 region has the DNA TGTGCCAGCAGTTTAATCGTAACGGGAGGGGCAATCAATGAGCAGTTCTTC. This rearrangement joins TRBV27 to TRBJ2-1, with 8 bases aligning to TRBD2. The CDR3 spans 17 residues. The germline gives CDR1 MNHEY, CDR2 SMNVEV (reference sequence). The V and J ends lost 2 bases and 6 bases, in that order; junction bases with no gene match: 12.

The J gene is TRBJ1-2, the V gene TRBV27; 8 bases match TRBD1. The V gene end was trimmed by 5 bases and the J gene end by 4 bases; junction bases not matched to a gene: 3. This CDR3 has 13 residues. CDR1 and CDR2 from the germline V gene are MNHEY and SMNVEV (reference sequence). The CDR3 DNA reads as TGTGCCAGCAGTCGACAGGGGCCCTATGGCTACACCTTC. Translated: CASSRQGPYGYTF.

This rearrangement joins TRBV10-3 to TRBJ1-2, with unresolved D. The CDR3 totals 13 residues. V was pared by 10 bases and J by 6 bases, with 18 bases between. Germline V CDR1 and CDR2: ENHRY, SYGVKD. This CDR3 reads CATAGRTGNGYTF. The CDR3 bases are TGTGCCACCGCCGGGAGGACGGGTAATGGCTACACCTTC.

This chain links TRBV4-2 with TRBJ2-2; TRBD2 might be the D (6 bases). The CDR3 sequence is 15 residues long. Trimming stripped 0 bases from V and 8 bases from J, with 13 bases between. The germline V gene has CDR1 LGHNA and CDR2 YNFKEQ. DNA for the CDR3: TGTGCCAGCAGCCAAGATTGGGTCGCGGGGGGGGAGCTGTTTTTT. It specifies CASSQDWVAGGELFF.

This sequence joins TRBV7-8 and TRBJ1-2, with 7 bases fitting TRBD1. The V segment lost 5 bases and the J segment 6 bases; nucleotides outside the gene matches: 9. CDR1 and CDR2 from the germline V gene are SGHVS and FQNEAQ. The CDR3 runs 14 residues. CDR3 coding DNA: TGTGCCAGCAGCGTTGATAGGGGGCTAAATGGCTACACCTTC. Translated, it gives CASSVDRGLNGYTF.

As DNA, the CDR3 is TGCGCCAGCAGCCCCGCCGGGGGACTAGCGGGAGGCTCGGGATACAATGAGCAGTTCTTC. Translated: CASSPAGGLAGGSGYNEQFF. This chain uses TRBV5-1 with TRBJ2-1, with 15 bases fitting TRBD2. Germline V gene sequence: CDR1 SGHRS, CDR2 YFSETQ. The V and J ends lost 4 bases and 4 bases, in that order; junction bases with no gene match: 15. The CDR3 loop spans 20 amino acids. Full variable domain (rest looked up from reference TRBV5-1 and TRBJ2-1): KAGVTQTPRYLIKTRGQQVTLSCSPISGHRSVSWYQQTPGQGLQFLFEYFSETQRNKGNFPGRFSGRQFSNSRSEMNVSTLELGDSALYLCASSPAGGLAGGSGYNEQFFGPGTRLTVL.

By share, this clone ranks as medium-sized. The CDR3: CASSDSSGTSYNEQFF. The CDR3 nucleotides are TGTGCCAGCAGTGACTCGAGCGGGACCTCCTACAATGAGCAGTTCTTC. J is TRBJ2-1 and V is TRBV6-4; 7 nucleotides align to TRBD2. The CDR3 extends over 16 amino acids. The J segment lost 0 bases and the V segment lost 0 bases, leaving 2 bases of the junction unmatched. The germline gives CDR1 MRHNA, CDR2 SNTAGT.

J is TRBJ1-3 and V is TRBV10-3, with D possibly matching TRBD1 (5 bases). The length of the CDR3 is 17 residues. Trimming took off 0 bases at V and 0 bases at J, with 12 bases between the two ends. Germline values: CDR1 ENHRY, CDR2 SYGVKD. This chain's CDR3 is CAISESLGGSSGNTIYF. The CDR3 nucleotides are TGTGCCATCAGTGAGTCCCTGGGGGGTTCCTCTGGAAACACCATATATTTT.

This clone has just one count. The CDR3 protein is CAISVTGLAKSNEQFF. CDR3 coding DNA: TGTGCCATCAGTGTAACGGGACTAGCGAAAAGTAATGAGCAGTTCTTC. This rearrangement joins TRBV10-3 to TRBJ2-1; 10 bases align to TRBD2. Trimming removed 4 bases from V and 7 bases from J; junction bases left unmatched: 10. Germline V gene sequence: CDR1 ENHRY, CDR2 SYGVKD. The CDR3 contains 16 residues.